This entry is about one T cell receptor (beta chain). The antigen remains unidentified. Template for every sorted-subset replicate PCR totaled about 200 ng DNA, around 32,000 T cell genomes. Repertoires were generated with immunoSEQ multiplex PCR, while TCRdb's copy carries only in-frame clones and drops some. The sample shows some 2,500,000 clones, less than 95% of them seen only once. This entry belongs to a study of shared clonotypes between healthy human individuals. The study's findings and limits: Among a few donors, roughly 5% of naive CD4 clonotypes were found in common. Clonotype sharing among donors likely depends on sequencing depth.

The CDR3 is made up of 17 amino acids. CDR1 and CDR2 from the germline V gene are MDHEN and SYDVKM. V was clipped by 1 base and J by 2 bases, with 14 bases between them. The sequence came from a man aged 18 to 30 in good health. Some clones in this sample may be carry-over from other donors' samples. The sequenced material came from naive CD4+ T cells from PBMCs. This sample's subset: CD45RA+ positively selected. The V gene is TRBV28, the J gene TRBJ2-2, with D tentatively TRBD2 (5 bases). The CDR3 spells CASSLFRRRRNTGELFF. The DNA of the CDR3 is TGTGCCAGCAGTTTATTCCGACGGAGGAGAAACACCGGGGAGCTGTTTTTT.